The T cell receptor beta chain described here comes from a study of blood T cell repertoires in COVID-19. Study in general: Specimens from acute and convalescent COVID-19 originated in the United States, Italy and Spain.

Source study methods: Reference gene primer amplification in the assay estimated nucleated cell counts. Only in-frame clones appear in the TCRdb table, and some are missing; sequencing was by immunoSEQ multiplex PCR. V, J and clone size derive from that table, while D and trimming were established from the DNA sequence. The sample has 150,000 or so clones; around 80% are singletons. The CDR3 is 14 amino acids. Trimming stripped 4 bases from V and 9 bases from J, with 16 bases between. CDR1 is MNHEY and CDR2 is SVGAGI in the germline V gene. The TCR sequence derives from a woman between 65 and 79 years old with acute or convalescent COVID-19. Sequencing was performed on peripheral blood. The V gene is TRBV6-5, the J gene TRBJ2-1; tentative D call: TRBD2 (6 bases). In nucleotides, the CDR3 is TGTGCCAGCAGTTCCCCGGAGGGCGGCGGTGAGCAGTTCTTC. Translating gives CASSSPEGGGEQFF.